This T cell receptor beta chain was sequenced for a study of OX40 agonist ivuxolimab in advanced cancers. About the research overall: The patients received ivuxolimab by intravenous route every 2 weeks at 0.01 to 10 mg/kg. The dose-escalation cohort was around 83% male, with a mean age of around 54 years, ranging about 23 to 80. Earlier treatment with anti-PD-1, anti-PD-L1 or anti-CTLA-4 was permitted, and 35% to 40% had received some. Study results and caveats: Which antigen the expanded peripheral T cells recognized is unknown.

As concerns this clone: No antigen is known for it.

The CDR3 contains 16 residues. Germline values: CDR1 MDHEN, CDR2 SYDVKM. V was trimmed by 6 bases and J by 6 bases, leaving 23 bases between them. The data were produced by immunoSEQ multiplex PCR, yet TCRdb's version contains in-frame clones alone and is incomplete. Among fewer than 85,000 clones listed, 91% were seen once. This sequence joins TRBV28 and TRBJ2-5; maybe TRBD2 (5 bases). The sequence was obtained from an adult with an advanced solid tumor such as melanoma, head and neck, liver or kidney cancer. Here the sequenced sample was CD4+ or CD8+ T cells sorted from blood, taken in a trial of the OX40 agonist ivuxolimab. The chain's CDR3 is CASSPPPGVPPKTQYF. The CDR3 DNA follows: TGTGCCAGCAGCCCTCCCCCCGGGGTACCCCCCAAGACCCAGTACTTC. The full variable domain, in which reference TRBV28 and TRBJ2-5 provide the parts outside the CDR3, is DVKVTQSSRYLVKRTGEKVFLECVQDMDHENMFWYRQDPGLGLRLIYFSYDVKMKEKGDIPEGYSVSREKKERFSLILESASTNQTSMYLCASSPPPGVPPKTQYFGPGTRLLVL.